One sample yielded the 4 T cell receptor beta chains listed below, sequenced in a study of PD-L1 blockade in urothelial cancer (dated by TCRdb to 2016 to 2017). The library was produced with the immunoSEQ multiplex PCR assay. Imported from immuneACCESS, the table was reduced by TCRdb to in-frame sequences with V and J called. These copies leave out some clones; in studies compared against another copy, an unresolved V gene accounts for under half, and the cause of the remainder is not known. This sample is represented by roughly 38,000 clones; over 70% of them were singletons. Jointly, the top ten make up 3.5% to 4% of the sample. Specimen: PBMCs, collected around atezolizumab (anti-PD-L1) treatment. All receptors derive from a man between 65 and 85 years old with urothelial cancer.

By share, this clone counts as medium-sized. The chain joins TRBV27 to TRBJ2-7, with 9 positions matching TRBD1. The CDR3 is 14 amino acids. J was trimmed by 6 bases and V by 2 bases; bases with no gene match: 5. Germline V gene sequence: CDR1 MNHEY, CDR2 SMNVEV (reference sequence). In nucleotides, the CDR3 is TGTGCCAGCAGTTTACGTGGGGACAGGGTCGAGCAGTACTTC. Its translation: CASSLRGDRVEQYF.

The CDR3 sequence: CASSLRQGVNNEQFF. CDR3 sequence (DNA): TGTGCCAGCAGTTTACGACAGGGAGTCAACAATGAGCAGTTCTTC. This chain links TRBV28 with TRBJ2-1; TRBD1 agrees at 7 bases. The CDR3 is made up of 15 amino acids. V trimming: 2 bases; J trimming: 5 bases; junction bases outside the gene matches: 6. Germline V lookup: CDR1 MDHEN, CDR2 SYDVKM.

This clone qualifies as medium-sized. The chain uses TRBV28 and TRBJ1-1; TRBD1 might be the D (5 bases). Germline V gives CDR1 MDHEN, CDR2 SYDVKM. Trimming cost V 7 bases and J 4 bases, with 10 bases left between them. The CDR3 is made up of 12 amino acids. The CDR3 DNA reads as TGTGCCAGCACGGGGGGGGTCACTGAAGCTTTCTTT. Residues: CASTGGVTEAFF.

There are a few counts of this clone. The V and J genes are TRBV7-3 and TRBJ1-1, with no clear D. V lost 5 bases and J 7 bases, leaving 14 bases between the germline ends. From germline, CDR1 is SGHTA and CDR2 FQGTGA. This CDR3 region has 13 residues. CDR3 DNA sequence: TGTGCCAGCAGCCCTGGGCGGGTAGATGAAGCTTTCTTT. Translated, it gives CASSPGRVDEAFF.